The 19 T cell receptor beta chains reported below all come from one sample, sequenced in a study of T cells in Graves' hyperthyroidism and ophthalmopathy. Amplification of TCR beta CDR3 regions was performed using RNA transcripts as template. HTBI primers were the set used in a first-round RT-PCR of the TCR CDR3. From the multiplex PCR reads, TCRdb called clonotypes with MiXCR, one entry per CDR3 protein. The sample shows some 550,000 distinct CDR3 sequences, 16% of them seen only once. The sequencing sample was made of blood. The receptors here all came from a woman in her thirties or forties with Graves' ophthalmopathy.

In regard to this clonotype: The junction and the germline gene differ at one end; a read error may be behind it. The rearrangement links TRBV5-1 to TRBJ2-7, with TRBD2 matching 7 bases. The CDR3 has 13 amino acids. Germline CDR1 reads SGHRS; CDR2 reads YFSETQ. CDR3 DNA: TGTGCCAGCAGACCGGGGGGAGAGGTCGAGCAGTACTTC. It is translated as CASRPGGEVEQYF.

In this sample, this clonotype turned up a few times. The chain carries TRBV28 and TRBJ1-2, with D perhaps TRBD1 (6 bases). The V gene's germline CDR1 is MDHEN and CDR2 SYDVKM. The CDR3 sequence is 12 residues long. V was pared by 10 bases and J by 0 bases, with 9 bases between. The CDR3 coding sequence is TGTGCCACTTGGACAGCTAACTATGGCTACACCTTC. Translated, it gives CATWTANYGYTF.

The chain combines TRBV9 with TRBJ2-1; D perhaps matches TRBD1 (6 bases). This CDR3 has 15 residues. Trimming removed 2 bases at V and 1 base at J, with 10 bases between. Germline CDR1 and CDR2: SGDLS and YYNGEE. CDR3 loop: CASSVTGNSYNEQFF. In DNA form, the CDR3 reads TGTGCCAGCAGCGTGACAGGTAATTCCTACAATGAGCAGTTCTTC.

Ten or more counts support this clonotype. The V gene is TRBV20-1, the J gene TRBJ2-3; 12 bases map to TRBD2. The CDR3 runs to 14 residues. CDR1 and CDR2 from the germline V gene are DFQATT and SNEGSKA (reference sequence). Trimming cost V 6 bases and J 2 bases; bases outside gene matches: 3. CDR3 coding DNA: TGCAGTGCCGGGACTAGCGGGTTCACAGATACGCAGTATTTT. As protein: CSAGTSGFTDTQYF.

This clonotype is a singleton in its sample. The V gene is TRBV19, the J gene TRBJ2-1; 14 bases line up with TRBD2. The CDR3 totals 14 residues. With V trimmed by 10 bases and J by 5 bases, 4 bases remained unmatched. Germline V gene sequence: CDR1 LNHDA, CDR2 SQIVND (reference sequence). CDR3 sequence reads: CATRLAGGNNEQFF. The CDR3 DNA reads as TGTGCCACCAGACTAGCGGGAGGGAACAATGAGCAGTTCTTC.

This clonotype has a count of ten or more. This chain uses TRBV20-1 with TRBJ2-1; 10 bases fit TRBD1. There are 12 residues in the CDR3. V shed 5 bases and J 9 bases; nucleotides not matched to a gene: 4. Looked up from germline, CDR1 is DFQATT and CDR2 is SNEGSKA (reference sequence). As DNA, the CDR3 is TGCAGTGCTCAGACAGGGGGCGGTGAGCAGTTCTTC. This sequence encodes CSAQTGGGEQFF.

This clonotype was counted between two and nine times. The genes are TRBV5-5 and TRBJ2-7; D unresolved. Germline CDR1 is SGHKS and CDR2 is YYEKEE (reference sequence). The V gene lost 3 bases and the J gene lost 3 bases, with 16 bases spanning the gap. The CDR3 covers 15 residues. DNA of the CDR3: TGTGCCAGCAGCTCTTCTGCGAGTAGGTTCTACGAGCAGTACTTC. The encoded protein is CASSSSASRFYEQYF.

J is TRBJ1-2 and V is TRBV7-9, with D unclear. V was clipped by 3 bases and J by 7 bases, with 15 bases between them. Germline V gene lookup returns CDR1 SEHNR and CDR2 FQNEAQ (reference sequence). The CDR3 runs to 14 residues. CDR3 residues: CASSFGFPLGGYTF. The CDR3 DNA follows: TGTGCCAGCAGCTTCGGGTTCCCCTTGGGTGGCTACACCTTC. Together with reference TRBV7-9 and TRBJ1-2, the CDR3 gives the full variable domain: DTGVSQNPRHKITKRGQNVTFRCDPISEHNRLYWYRQTLGQGPEFLTYFQNEAQLEKSRLLSDRFSAERPKGSFSTLEIQRTEQGDSAMYLCASSFGFPLGGYTFGSGTRLTVV.

This clonotype was recorded many times. The chain employs TRBV11-3 and TRBJ2-1; weak D call: TRBD1 (5 bases). V was clipped by 1 base and J by 7 bases, with 17 bases between them. Germline CDR1 is SGHNT and CDR2 is YENEEA. The CDR3 length is 16 residues. CDR3 DNA sequence: TGTGCCAGCAGCTTAGGGCCGGGCAGTAAGGGGAATGAGCAGTTCTTC. Its protein is CASSLGPGSKGNEQFF.

This chain links TRBV7-6 with TRBJ2-1; TRBD2 agrees at 7 bases. The closer fit of TRBJ2-7 to the DNA end suggests the J call may be wrong. CDR1 is SGHVS, CDR2 FNYEAQ, per germline. The CDR3 is 16 residues long. The CDR3 protein is CASSLESSGGSGEQYF. The CDR3 DNA is TGTGCCAGCAGCTTAGAGTCGTCGGGAGGTTCGGGTGAGCAGTACTTC.

This chain connects TRBV28 to TRBJ2-3; possibly TRBD1 or TRBD2 for D (5 bases each). Trimming cost V 6 bases and J 6 bases, with 19 bases left between them. Germline V CDR1 and CDR2: MDHEN, SYDVKM. The CDR3 loop spans 15 amino acids. CDR3 region: CASSDPTRGRDTQYF. The DNA for the CDR3 is TGTGCCAGCAGCGACCCCACCCGGGGCCGGGATACGCAGTATTTT.

The table lists this clonotype with many counts. The gene calls are TRBV20-1 and TRBJ1-5; no clear D. The V gene lost 6 bases and the J gene lost 1 base, with 16 bases spanning the gap. The germline CDR1 and CDR2 sequences are DFQATT and SNEGSKA (reference sequence). The CDR3 has 15 residues. The CDR3 DNA reads as TGCAGTGCCGGGCCCTCCAGGAGAAGCAATCAGCCCCAGCATTTT. Residues: CSAGPSRRSNQPQHF.

In its sample, this clonotype was seen many times. The chain is built from TRBV4-1 and TRBJ1-1; the D is unclear. CDR3 length: 16 residues. Trimming took off 1 base at V and 0 bases at J, with 12 bases between the two ends. In germline, CDR1 is MGHRA, CDR2 YSYEKL. This CDR3 is CASSQGRLSMNTEAFF. In DNA, the CDR3 is TGCGCCAGCAGCCAAGGTAGACTATCGATGAACACTGAAGCTTTCTTT.

This clonotype was picked up a small number of times. This sequence joins TRBV7-2 and TRBJ1-4, with TRBD1 matching 7 bases. After removal of 5 bases from V and 11 bases from J, the junction contained 8 bases not matched to a gene. CDR1 is SGHTA and CDR2 is FQGNSA in the germline V gene. The length of the CDR3 is 13 residues. CDR3 sequence reads: CASSAGQSRKLFF. The CDR3, as DNA: TGTGCCAGCAGCGCGGGACAGTCTAGGAAACTGTTTTTT.

This clonotype was seen a few times. The rearrangement uses TRBV20-1 and TRBJ1-4; 7 bases agree with TRBD1. Unmatched junction bases numbered 3, after V lost 2 bases and J lost 6 bases. The CDR3 loop spans 13 amino acids. Germline V gene data show CDR1 as DFQATT and CDR2 as SNEGSKA (reference sequence). The CDR3 sequence: CSARQGGHEKLFF. In nucleotides, the CDR3 is TGCAGTGCTAGACAGGGGGGACATGAAAAACTGTTTTTT.

Many counts were recorded for this clonotype. The V gene is TRBV28, the J gene TRBJ2-5; TRBD1 is a possible D gene (6 bases). Germline V lookup: CDR1 MDHEN, CDR2 SYDVKM. The CDR3 runs to 14 residues. V lost 7 bases, J lost 4 bases, and 16 bases lay in between. CDR3 residues: CASNDSPDRETQYF. The DNA for the CDR3 is TGTGCCAGCAATGATTCCCCGGACAGAGAGACCCAGTACTTC.

V usage is TRBV28 and J usage is TRBJ2-7, with D possibly being TRBD1 (6 bases). This CDR3 contains 16 residues. Trimming stripped 5 bases from V and 4 bases from J, with 21 bases between. Germline V lookup: CDR1 MDHEN, CDR2 SYDVKM. The CDR3 nucleotides read TGTGCCAGCAGTCACCCAACCCCAGACAGGATATACGAGCAGTACTTC. Translated: CASSHPTPDRIYEQYF.

The J gene is TRBJ2-3, the V gene TRBV20-1; 9 nucleotides match TRBD2. This CDR3 has 15 amino acids. CDR1 DFQATT and CDR2 SNEGSKA come from the germline V gene (reference sequence). Losses at the gene ends were 2 bases for V and 4 bases for J; bases not matched to a gene: 7. The CDR3 nucleotides are TGCAGTGCTAGATCTCGGGGGACTAGCTCAGATACGCAGTATTTT. Translation: CSARSRGTSSDTQYF.

This clonotype has a count of ten or more. The rearrangement joins TRBV7-2 to TRBJ2-1; TRBD2 might be the D (6 bases). Trimming cost V 0 bases and J 4 bases, with 10 bases left between them. Looked up from germline, CDR1 is SGHTA and CDR2 is FQGNSA. This CDR3 region has 15 residues. The CDR3 DNA reads TGTGCCAGCAGCTTAGCCGAGACTAGGTACAATGAGCAGTTCTTC. Translation gives CASSLAETRYNEQFF.